There are a few counts of the clone carrying this TCR beta chain. Its target is not known. This entry comes from a study of vaccination and CD4 T cells after COVID-19. The Oncomine TCR Beta short-read assay sequenced DNA from cultured CD4+ T cells. Cultured CD4+ T cells were the source of extracted genomic DNA. TCRdb analysed the PCR reads with MiXCR anew, one entry per CDR3 protein. This sample has some 9,700 distinct CDR3 sequences, with roughly 34% found just once. V gave up 8 bases and J gave up 5 bases; unmatched junction bases: 4. The CDR3 spans 12 residues. CDR1 is LNHNV, CDR2 YYDKDF, per germline (reference sequence). Treatment indicated: approximately nine-day PBMC culture with coronavirus spike peptide pools or control peptides (ViraFEST assay). Researchers collected the unexposed donor's CD4+ T cells before the COVID-19 pandemic (2011-2018).

The sequencing sample was made of CD4+ T cells from blood, cultured in vitro. V and J are TRBV15 and TRBJ2-5; 8 bases are shared with TRBD2. This TCR was recovered from a human donor in good health. The CDR3, as DNA: TGTGCCACCGCGGGACTAGGGGAGACCCAGTACTTC. It encodes CATAGLGETQYF.